This TCR beta chain was captured in a study of shared clonotypes between healthy human individuals. Across the study: Researchers drew samples from a couple of women and a few men aged 18 to 49.

Only CD45RO-negative cells positively selected for CCR7 counted as naive CD8 cells, so terminally differentiated effector memory CD45RA+ cells were excluded. The CDR3 sequence is 15 residues long. CDR1 is PRHDT and CDR2 is FYEKMQ in the germline V gene (reference sequence). J was trimmed by 7 bases and V by 3 bases; bases with no gene match: 8. Here immunoSEQ multiplex PCR was the method, and the copy in TCRdb shows in-frame clones only, minus some. The table records hundreds of thousands of clones, approximately 92% of them present only once. Sequencing was performed on naive CD8+ T cells sorted from blood. This receptor was identified in a man aged 25 to 45 in good health. This chain joins TRBV13 and TRBJ2-4; 8 nucleotides line up with TRBD2. CDR3 sequence (DNA): TGTGCCAGCAGCTTTGAATCCAGCGGGAGCAACATTCAGTACTTC. Translating it yields CASSFESSGSNIQYF.